This paragraph reports one T cell receptor (beta chain). Per the original data handling: Using reference gene primer amplification, nucleated cell counts were estimated. Sequenced by immunoSEQ multiplex PCR; TCRdb stores in-frame clones only, minus some. D and trimming come from the DNA, and the V and J calls and clone size come from that table. The sample consists of hundreds of thousands of clones, 82% of them appearing once. The data stem from a study of blood T cell repertoires in COVID-19. Between the trimmed V and J ends, which lost 2 bases and 3 bases, there was a span of 8 bases. The V gene's germline CDR1 is MNHNY and CDR2 SVGAGI (reference sequence). The CDR3 length is 13 residues.

The V and J genes are TRBV6-6 and TRBJ2-7; a possible D gene is TRBD1 (5 bases). The sequence came from a woman aged 55-75 years with active or convalescent COVID-19. The sequenced material came from peripheral blood. CDR3 loop: CASSYTQGYEQYF. The CDR3 nucleotides read TGTGCCAGCAGTTACACGCAGGGCTACGAGCAGTACTTC.